What follows are 12 T cell receptor beta chains derived from one specimen sequenced in a study of blood T cell repertoires in COVID-19. Measured with immunoSEQ multiplex PCR; TCRdb has only the in-frame clones, and not every one. The table has around 65,000 clones, 81% seen once. Sequencing input: peripheral blood. The origin of the receptors is a man aged 80 or over with acute or convalescent COVID-19.

V is TRBV6-5 and J is TRBJ1-5; the D gene is possibly TRBD1 (5 bases). The CDR3 spans 13 residues. V gave up 7 bases and J gave up 3 bases, with 10 bases separating them. Germline V gene lookup returns CDR1 MNHEY and CDR2 SVGAGI. The CDR3 DNA reads as TGTGCCAGCACGGAACAGGTCAATCAGCCCCAGCATTTT. Protein sequence: CASTEQVNQPQHF.

V and J are TRBV18 and TRBJ2-7, with 7 bases that match TRBD1. The length of the CDR3 is 12 residues. In germline, CDR1 is KGHSH, CDR2 LQKENI. V dropped 3 bases and J dropped 5; count of bases not matched to a gene: 1. The CDR3 DNA reads TGTGCCAGCTCACCCGGACAGGACGAGCAGTACTTC. Its protein is CASSPGQDEQYF.

The chain uses TRBV5-8 and TRBJ1-4; D call uncertain. CDR1 is SGHTS, CDR2 YDEGEE, per germline. This CDR3 is 14 amino acids long. V lost 7 bases to trimming and J lost 2 bases, with 12 bases between them. CDR3 in amino acids: CASGRGWTNEKLFF. The CDR3 DNA reads TGTGCCAGCGGGAGAGGGTGGACTAATGAAAAACTGTTTTTT.

This chain joins TRBV6-2 or TRBV6-3 and TRBJ1-2; the D is unclear. V lost 4 bases and J 8 bases, leaving 11 bases between the germline ends. Germline V gene data show CDR1 as MNHEY and CDR2 as SVGEGT. The CDR3 runs 12 residues. In nucleotides, the CDR3 is TGTGCCAGCAGTTCACTCGTCGGGGGCTACACCTTC. This sequence encodes CASSSLVGGYTF.

The chain joins TRBV3-1 (or the pseudogene TRBV3-2) to TRBJ1-2; D ambiguous. There are 14 residues in the CDR3. Germline V gives CDR1 LGHDT, CDR2 YNNKEL (reference sequence). V dropped 6 bases and J dropped 2 bases, with 13 bases sitting between them. The CDR3 here is CASRRQRRNYGYTF. As DNA, the CDR3 is TGTGCCAGCAGAAGACAAAGGAGGAACTATGGCTACACCTTC.

The V gene is TRBV11-2, the J gene TRBJ2-1, with 12 bases identical to TRBD2. CDR3 length: 16 amino acids. CDR1 and CDR2 from the germline V gene are SGHAT and FQNNGV. The J segment lost 8 bases and the V segment lost 1 base, leaving 6 bases of the junction unmatched. CDR3 DNA: TGTGCCAGCAGCTTAGGGCTAGCGGGAGGGTCGGATGAGCAGTTCTTC. Translated, it gives CASSLGLAGGSDEQFF.

V is TRBV2 and J is TRBJ2-1, with TRBD2 matching 15 bases. The length of the CDR3 is 15 residues. V lost 10 bases to trimming and J lost 10 bases; unmatched junction nucleotides: 11. Germline V gene sequence: CDR1 SNHLY, CDR2 FYNNEI. The CDR3 region is CAIPTGTSGRSEQFF. Here the CDR3 DNA reads TGTGCCATCCCTACCGGGACTAGCGGGAGGTCGGAGCAGTTCTTC.

Here the CDR3 reads CASTPPAGYQETQYF. The CDR3 DNA follows: TGTGCCAGCACCCCCCCGGCGGGGTACCAAGAGACCCAGTACTTC. The chain combines TRBV5-5 with TRBJ2-5, with D perhaps matching TRBD2 (6 bases). This CDR3 is built from 15 residues. Trimming cost V 6 bases and J 0 bases, with 15 bases left between them. Germline CDR1 and CDR2: SGHKS and YYEKEE (reference sequence).

CDR3: CASSARQEGEQYF. The CDR3 region has the DNA TGTGCCAGCAGCGCGCGACAGGAAGGCGAGCAGTACTTC. This rearrangement joins TRBV9 to TRBJ2-7, with TRBD1 as a possible D gene (6 bases). The CDR3 totals 13 residues. Germline CDR1 reads SGDLS; CDR2 reads YYNGEE. V lost 3 bases and J 6 bases, leaving 13 bases between the germline ends.

The chain links TRBV4-1 to TRBJ2-1; D is perhaps TRBD2 (6 bases). Per germline, CDR1 MGHRA and CDR2 YSYEKL. The CDR3 extends over 16 amino acids. Trimming left V 4 bases short and J 8 bases short, with 21 bases between. CDR3 bases: TGCGCCAGCAGCCTTGCGGCGGGGCGGGGCCTATATGAGCAGTTCTTC. Translation: CASSLAAGRGLYEQFF.

The V gene is TRBV3-1 (or the pseudogene TRBV3-2), the J gene TRBJ2-3; D ambiguous. Germline V gives CDR1 LGHDT, CDR2 YNNKEL (reference sequence). Trimming took 4 bases from V and 5 from J, leaving 7 bases between them. The CDR3 is made up of 12 amino acids. CDR3 sequence (DNA): TGTGCCAGCAGCCCCGCGAGAGATACGCAGTATTTT. This gives the protein CASSPARDTQYF.

The V and J genes are TRBV24-1 and TRBJ2-3, with TRBD2 matching over 10 bases. Germline CDR1 is KGHDR and CDR2 is SFDVKD. Trimming at V came to 9 bases and at J to 8 bases, leaving 10 bases not matched to a gene. This CDR3 region has 14 residues. The CDR3 sequence: CATGLAGEAGTQYF. The CDR3 region has the DNA TGTGCCACCGGTCTAGCGGGAGAAGCGGGTACGCAGTATTTT.